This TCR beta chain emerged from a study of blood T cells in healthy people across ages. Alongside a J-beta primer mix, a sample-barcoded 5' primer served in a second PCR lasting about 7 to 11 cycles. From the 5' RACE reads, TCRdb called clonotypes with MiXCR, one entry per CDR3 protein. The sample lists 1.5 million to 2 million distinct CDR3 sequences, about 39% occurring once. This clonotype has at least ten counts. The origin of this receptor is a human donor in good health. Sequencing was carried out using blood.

Here the CDR3 reads CARRWTGKRGQYF. The DNA of the CDR3 is TGCGCCAGACGATGGACAGGGAAGAGGGGGCAGTACTTC. The rearrangement joins TRBV10-2 to TRBJ2-7; TRBD1 agrees at 8 bases. V dropped 9 bases and J dropped 9; count of bases not matched to a gene: 13. CDR3 length: 13 amino acids. CDR1 and CDR2 (germline): WSHSY, SAAADI.